This TCR beta chain was found in a study of T cells in localized non-small cell lung cancer. By share, this clone ranks as medium-sized (0.01 to 0.1%). Antigen unknown. The data were produced by immunoSEQ multiplex PCR, yet TCRdb's version contains in-frame clones alone and is incomplete. This sample carries about 3,500 clones, less than 30% of them seen once, and the ten largest clones take approximately 8.2%. Study-wide results and limits: Detection in adjacent lung was observed for a median around 50 of the top 100 tumor clones. Uninvolved adjacent lung, not tumor, had the highest T cell clonality. Density of T cells in blood, when higher, went with longer overall survival. Because sequencing included only one region (of the tumor), heterogeneity remains possible.

The clonotype comes from a male donor at least 60 years old with stage I lung adenocarcinoma. The specimen was lung tumor tissue, collected before any cancer treatment.

CDR3 in amino acids: CASSWGTESYEQYV. CDR3 nucleotide sequence: TGTGCCAGCAGCTGGGGGACAGAGTCCTACGAGCAGTACGTC. V usage is TRBV11-3 and J usage is TRBJ2-7; 7 bases are shared with TRBD1. Germline V lookup: CDR1 SGHNT, CDR2 YENEEA. The length of the CDR3 is 14 residues. V gave up 4 bases and J gave up 1 base; unmatched junction bases: 4.